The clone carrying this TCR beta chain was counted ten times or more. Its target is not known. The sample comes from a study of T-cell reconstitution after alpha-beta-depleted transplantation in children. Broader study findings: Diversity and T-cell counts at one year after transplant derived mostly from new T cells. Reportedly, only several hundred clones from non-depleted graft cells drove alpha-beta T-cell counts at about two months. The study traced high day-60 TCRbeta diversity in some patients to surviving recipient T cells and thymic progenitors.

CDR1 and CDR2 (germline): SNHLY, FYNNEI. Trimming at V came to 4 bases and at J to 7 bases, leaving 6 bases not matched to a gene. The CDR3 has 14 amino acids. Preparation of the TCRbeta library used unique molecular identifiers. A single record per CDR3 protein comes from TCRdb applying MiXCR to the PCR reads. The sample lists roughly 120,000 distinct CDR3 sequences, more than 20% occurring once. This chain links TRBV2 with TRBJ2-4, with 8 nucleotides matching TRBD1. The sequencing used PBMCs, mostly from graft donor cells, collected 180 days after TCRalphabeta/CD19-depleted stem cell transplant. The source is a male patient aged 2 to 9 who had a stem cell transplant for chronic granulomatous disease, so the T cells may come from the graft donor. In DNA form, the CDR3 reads TGTGCCAGCAGTGTAGAGGACAGGGTGAACATTCAGTACTTC. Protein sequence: CASSVEDRVNIQYF.